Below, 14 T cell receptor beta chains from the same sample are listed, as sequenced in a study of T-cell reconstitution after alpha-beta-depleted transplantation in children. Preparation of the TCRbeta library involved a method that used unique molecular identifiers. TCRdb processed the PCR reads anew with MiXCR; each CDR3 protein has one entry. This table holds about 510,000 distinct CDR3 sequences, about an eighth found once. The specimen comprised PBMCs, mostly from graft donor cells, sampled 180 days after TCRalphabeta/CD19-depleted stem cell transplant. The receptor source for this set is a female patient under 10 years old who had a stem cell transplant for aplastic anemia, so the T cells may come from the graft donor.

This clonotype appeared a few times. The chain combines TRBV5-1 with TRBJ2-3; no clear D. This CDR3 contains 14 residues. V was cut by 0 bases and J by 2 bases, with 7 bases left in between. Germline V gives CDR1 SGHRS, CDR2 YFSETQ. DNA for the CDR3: TGCGCCAGCAGCTTGGAGCACAACACAGATACGCAGTATTTT. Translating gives CASSLEHNTDTQYF.

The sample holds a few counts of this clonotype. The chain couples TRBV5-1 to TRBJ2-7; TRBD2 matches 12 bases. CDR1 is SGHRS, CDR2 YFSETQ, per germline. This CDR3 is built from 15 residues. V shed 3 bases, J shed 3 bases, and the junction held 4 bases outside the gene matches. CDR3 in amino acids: CASSSVTSGSYEQYF. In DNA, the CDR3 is TGCGCCAGCAGCTCAGTGACTAGCGGGAGCTACGAGCAGTACTTC.

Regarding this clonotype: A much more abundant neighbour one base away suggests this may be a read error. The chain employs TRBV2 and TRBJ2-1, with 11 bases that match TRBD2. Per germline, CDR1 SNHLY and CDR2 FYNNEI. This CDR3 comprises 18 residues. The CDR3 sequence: CTSSLGLVAGGRDNEQFF. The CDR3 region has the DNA TGTACCAGCAGTTTAGGTTTGGTAGCGGGGGGGCGGGACAATGAGCAGTTCTTC.

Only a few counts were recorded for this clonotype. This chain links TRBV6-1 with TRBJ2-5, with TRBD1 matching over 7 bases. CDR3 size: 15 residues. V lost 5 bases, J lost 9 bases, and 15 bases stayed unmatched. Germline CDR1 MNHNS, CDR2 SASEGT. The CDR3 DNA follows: TGTGCCAGCAGTCTCCGGACAGGCTCCGAGGTGTCCCAGTACTTC. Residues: CASSLRTGSEVSQYF.

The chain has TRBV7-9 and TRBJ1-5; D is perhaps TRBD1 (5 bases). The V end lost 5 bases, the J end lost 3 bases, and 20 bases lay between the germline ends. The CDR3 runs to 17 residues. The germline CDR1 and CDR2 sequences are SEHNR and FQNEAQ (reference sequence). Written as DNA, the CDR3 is TGTGCCAGCAGCCCCAGCCCCGTCGGCAGGGTCAATCAGCCCCAGCATTTT. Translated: CASSPSPVGRVNQPQHF.

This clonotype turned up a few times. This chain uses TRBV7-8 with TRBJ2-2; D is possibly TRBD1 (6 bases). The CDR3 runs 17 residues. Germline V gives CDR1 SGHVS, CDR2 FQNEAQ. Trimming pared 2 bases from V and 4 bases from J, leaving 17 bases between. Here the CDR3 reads CASSLRPPGVSTGELFF. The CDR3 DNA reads TGTGCCAGCAGCTTAAGGCCGCCAGGGGTTTCCACCGGGGAGCTGTTTTTT.

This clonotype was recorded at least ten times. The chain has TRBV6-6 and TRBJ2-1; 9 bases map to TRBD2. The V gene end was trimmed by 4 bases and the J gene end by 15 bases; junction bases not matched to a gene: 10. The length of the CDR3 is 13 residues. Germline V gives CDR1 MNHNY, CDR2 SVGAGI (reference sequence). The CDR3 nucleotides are TGTGCCAGCAGTTCCCCGGGCGCGGGAGGGGGGTTCTTC. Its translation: CASSSPGAGGGFF.

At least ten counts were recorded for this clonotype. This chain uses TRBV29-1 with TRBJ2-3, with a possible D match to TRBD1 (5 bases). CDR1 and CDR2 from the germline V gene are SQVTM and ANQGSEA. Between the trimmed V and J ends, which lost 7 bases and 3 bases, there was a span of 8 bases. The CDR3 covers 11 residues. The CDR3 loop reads CSGGRTDTQYF. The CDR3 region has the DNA TGCAGCGGGGGCAGGACAGATACGCAGTATTTT.

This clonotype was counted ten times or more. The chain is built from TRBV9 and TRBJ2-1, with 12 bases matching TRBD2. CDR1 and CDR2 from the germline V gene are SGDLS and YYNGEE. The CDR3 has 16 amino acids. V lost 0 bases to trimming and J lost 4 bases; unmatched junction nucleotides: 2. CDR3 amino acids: CASSVGLAGGYNEQFF. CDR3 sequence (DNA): TGTGCCAGCAGCGTAGGCCTAGCGGGAGGGTACAATGAGCAGTTCTTC.

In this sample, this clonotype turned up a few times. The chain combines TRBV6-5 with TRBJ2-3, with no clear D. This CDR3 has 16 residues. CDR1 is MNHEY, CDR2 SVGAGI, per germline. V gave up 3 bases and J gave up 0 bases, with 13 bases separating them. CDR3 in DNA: TGTGCCAGCAGTTATTGGCAACCTAGTAGCACAGATACGCAGTATTTT. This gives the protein CASSYWQPSSTDTQYF.

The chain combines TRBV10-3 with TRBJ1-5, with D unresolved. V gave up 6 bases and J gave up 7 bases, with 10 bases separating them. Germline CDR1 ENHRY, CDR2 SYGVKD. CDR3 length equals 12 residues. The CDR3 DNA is TGTGCCATCAGCCCCGGCGACCAGCCCCAGCATTTT. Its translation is CAISPGDQPQHF.

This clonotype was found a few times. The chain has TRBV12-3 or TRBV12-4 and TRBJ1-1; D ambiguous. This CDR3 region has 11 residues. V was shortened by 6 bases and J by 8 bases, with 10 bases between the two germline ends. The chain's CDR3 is CASSPDAEAFF. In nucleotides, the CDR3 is TGTGCCAGCAGCCCCGACGCGGAAGCTTTCTTT.

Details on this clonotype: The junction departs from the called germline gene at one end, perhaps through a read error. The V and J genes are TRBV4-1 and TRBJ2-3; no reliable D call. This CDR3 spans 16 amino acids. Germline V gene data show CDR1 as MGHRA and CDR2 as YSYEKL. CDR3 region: CASSKEYPHSTDTQYF. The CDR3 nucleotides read TGCGCCAGCAGCAAAGAGTATCCTCATAGCACAGATACGCAGTATTTT.

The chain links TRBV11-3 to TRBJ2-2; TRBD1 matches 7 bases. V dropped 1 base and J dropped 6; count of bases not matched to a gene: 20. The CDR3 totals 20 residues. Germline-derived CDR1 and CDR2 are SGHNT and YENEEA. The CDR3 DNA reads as TGTGCCAGCAGCTTAGTGTTCATGGCGTTCAGGACAGGTAGAGCCGGGGAGCTGTTTTTT. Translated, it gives CASSLVFMAFRTGRAGELFF.